This T cell receptor beta chain stems from a study of control samples from healthy donors and cancer patients. Germline CDR1 is LGHNA and CDR2 is YSLEER. Trimming left V 3 bases short and J 0 bases short, with 11 bases between. There are 15 residues in the CDR3. Clones were read by immunoSEQ multiplex PCR, and TCRdb kept only the in-frame ones, dropping some. The data contain more than 12,000 clones, around three quarters of them singletons. This receptor was obtained from a female donor with lung cancer. V usage is TRBV4-3 and J usage is TRBJ1-2; D gene ambiguous. The sequenced material came from formalin-fixed, paraffin-embedded tissue. The CDR3, as DNA: TGCGCCAGCAGCCAGACCGTCGGAGCTAACTATGGCTACACCTTC. It codes for CASSQTVGANYGYTF.